The 9 T cell receptor beta chains in this list originate from one sample, sequenced in a study of cytomegalovirus exposure and HLA in healthy donors. Primers for the PCR totalled 60 Vbeta and 13 Jbeta. Profiled with immunoSEQ multiplex PCR; TCRdb holds only in-frame clones, not every one. Among about 170,000 clones listed, roughly 80% were seen once. The sample consisted of PBMCs. The receptors originated from a woman between 18 and 29 years old in good health and CMV-seronegative.

The chain links TRBV19 to TRBJ2-1, with 13 bases matching TRBD2. The CDR3 covers 15 residues. V lost 5 bases and J lost 7; bases outside the gene matches: 5. Germline V gene data show CDR1 as LNHDA and CDR2 as SQIVND (reference sequence). CDR3: CASSAGTSGKNEQFF. The DNA of the CDR3 is TGTGCCAGTAGTGCCGGGACTAGCGGGAAGAATGAGCAGTTCTTC.

The chain is built from TRBV28 and TRBJ1-2; a possible D gene is TRBD1 (5 bases). With 4 bases removed from V and 3 bases from J, the gap between germline ends came to 15 bases. Germline V gives CDR1 MDHEN, CDR2 SYDVKM. The CDR3 covers 15 residues. CDR3 region: CASSSPGGADYGYTF. CDR3 DNA sequence: TGTGCCAGCAGTTCGCCTGGAGGGGCGGACTATGGCTACACCTTC.

This clone was recorded a few times. The DNA for the CDR3 is TGTGCCAGCAGTTTGGGCCGCTCTGGGGCCAACGTCCTGACTTTC. Translation gives CASSLGRSGANVLTF. This chain joins TRBV27 and TRBJ2-6; D remains unclear. The V end was cut by 3 bases, the J end by 0 bases, with 6 bases between. Germline assignment: CDR1 MNHEY and CDR2 SMNVEV (reference sequence). This CDR3 contains 15 residues.

V usage is TRBV6-4 and J usage is TRBJ2-2; 8 bases map to TRBD2. J gave up 4 bases and V 2 bases, and 0 bases lay outside the gene matches. Looked up from germline, CDR1 is MRHNA and CDR2 is SNTAGT. The CDR3 length is 14 residues. In DNA, the CDR3 is TGTGCCAGCAGTGACAGCGGGAGCACCGGGGAGCTGTTTTTT. It specifies CASSDSGSTGELFF.

V and J are TRBV27 and TRBJ2-7, with 9 positions matching TRBD2. The CDR3 runs to 14 residues. V gave up 4 bases and J gave up 2 bases; unmatched junction bases: 3. Per the germline V gene, CDR1 is MNHEY and CDR2 is SMNVEV (reference sequence). CDR3 DNA: TGTGCCAGCAGTTCGACTAGCGGAGCCTACGAGCAGTACTTC. This encodes CASSSTSGAYEQYF.

The table lists this clone with a count of one. CDR3 bases: TGCGCCAGCAGCTTGGAGGCGGGAGTGTCCGAGCAGTACTTC. Amino acids: CASSLEAGVSEQYF. V and J are TRBV5-1 and TRBJ2-7; 7 bases fit TRBD2. CDR3 length equals 14 residues. The germline V gene has CDR1 SGHRS and CDR2 YFSETQ. Trimming at V came to 0 bases and at J to 6 bases, leaving 6 bases not matched to a gene.

The CDR3 is CASSTRQGNNEQFF. For the CDR3, the DNA is TGTGCCAGCAGCACCAGACAGGGTAACAATGAGCAGTTCTTC. The chain uses TRBV7-2 and TRBJ2-1, with 7 bases identical to TRBD1. The germline V gene has CDR1 SGHTA and CDR2 FQGNSA. The junction had 6 bases not matched to a gene; V was cut back by 5 bases and J by 5 bases. The CDR3 extends over 14 amino acids.

This clone came up a few times. The chain has TRBV15 and TRBJ2-1; 11 bases match TRBD2. Trimming at V came to 0 bases and at J to 6 bases, leaving 7 bases not matched to a gene. The CDR3 consists of 17 residues. From germline, CDR1 is LNHNV and CDR2 YYDKDF (reference sequence). CDR3 residues: CATSRDLLAGGANEQFF. Written as DNA, the CDR3 is TGTGCCACCAGCAGAGATCTGCTAGCGGGAGGCGCCAATGAGCAGTTCTTC.

The rearrangement links TRBV6-4 to TRBJ2-7; maybe TRBD1 (6 bases). The germline CDR1 and CDR2 sequences are MRHNA and SNTAGT. The CDR3 has 15 residues. V lost 3 bases and J lost 5, with 17 bases in between. The CDR3 spells CASSEVTGLVDEQYF. In DNA, the CDR3 is TGTGCCAGCAGTGAAGTTACAGGGCTGGTCGACGAGCAGTACTTC.